A single sample is the source of the 13 T cell receptor beta chains below, sequenced in a study of vaccination and CD4 T cells after COVID-19. Antigens for these TCRs are unknown. Scientists ran DNA taken from cultured CD4+ T cells through the Oncomine TCR Beta short-read assay for sequencing. TCRdb re-called the PCR reads with MiXCR, one entry per CDR3 protein. This table has under 30,000 distinct CDR3 sequences, 35% to 55% appearing once. The time point: late sampling 161 to 241 days after vaccination in a few convalescent patients. The treatment was: approximately nine-day PBMC culture with coronavirus spike peptide pools or control peptides (ViraFEST assay). This sample comprised CD4+ T cells from blood, cultured in vitro, obtained about 7 months after SARS-CoV-2 vaccination. These receptors all stem from a human donor who had recovered from COVID-19.

This clonotype showed up just a few times. The rearrangement links TRBV7-6 to TRBJ2-5, with TRBD2 matching over 10 bases. The CDR3 is 16 amino acids. J gave up 6 bases and V 2 bases, and 9 bases lay outside the gene matches. In germline, CDR1 is SGHVS, CDR2 FNYEAQ. The CDR3 protein is CASSLRGPSGSQTQYF. The CDR3 nucleotides are TGTGCCAGCAGCTTACGCGGGCCTAGCGGGAGTCAGACCCAGTACTTC.

The table lists this clonotype with a few counts. The chain uses TRBV15 and TRBJ2-7, with 11 bases lining up with TRBD2. Germline assignment: CDR1 LNHNV and CDR2 YYDKDF (reference sequence). The CDR3 length is 15 residues. V lost 4 bases, J lost 7 bases, and 9 bases stayed unmatched. This CDR3 reads CATSTVLAGAGEQYF. The CDR3 DNA reads as TGTGCCACCAGCACCGTACTAGCGGGAGCTGGGGAGCAGTACTTC.

This chain joins TRBV10-3 and TRBJ2-1; TRBD2 aligns across 10 bases. Germline-derived CDR1 and CDR2 are ENHRY and SYGVKD. The CDR3 is 15 residues long. V dropped 6 bases and J dropped 8; count of bases not matched to a gene: 10. The CDR3 region is CAIRRSSGSPDEQFF. In DNA, the CDR3 is TGTGCCATCAGGCGGTCTAGCGGGAGCCCCGATGAGCAGTTCTTC.

The chain links TRBV6-1 to TRBJ1-2; D possibly corresponds to TRBD1 (5 bases). The CDR3 is 15 residues long. CDR1 and CDR2 from the germline V gene are MNHNS and SASEGT. V was clipped by 6 bases and J by 2 bases, with 16 bases between them. CDR3 protein: CASSSYGTGNYGYTF. The CDR3 bases are TGTGCCAGCAGCTCATATGGGACGGGGAACTATGGCTACACCTTC.

This clonotype was observed a few times. This chain connects TRBV20-1 to TRBJ2-5; TRBD1 matches 12 bases. In germline, CDR1 is DFQATT, CDR2 SNEGSKA (reference sequence). The CDR3 totals 13 residues. Trimming at V came to 5 bases and at J to 4 bases, leaving 2 bases not matched to a gene. This CDR3 is CSAPGQGAETQYF. The CDR3 region has the DNA TGCAGTGCTCCGGGACAGGGGGCAGAGACCCAGTACTTC.

Written as DNA, the CDR3 is TGTGCCAGCAGTTTATTGGACGGAAATCAGCCCCAGCATTTT. Its translation is CASSLLDGNQPQHF. The chain joins TRBV12-3 or TRBV12-4 to TRBJ1-5; D not resolved. The CDR3 has 14 residues. V lost 2 bases to trimming and J lost 4 bases, with 9 bases between them.

This rearrangement joins TRBV2 to TRBJ1-5; TRBD1 matches 7 bases. Unmatched junction bases numbered 6, after V lost 5 bases and J lost 2 bases. This CDR3 is built from 15 residues. The germline V gene has CDR1 SNHLY and CDR2 FYNNEI. The CDR3 DNA follows: TGTGCCAGCAGTTACAGGGGTGTTGGCAATCAGCCCCAGCATTTT. Translating it yields CASSYRGVGNQPQHF.

The chain recombines TRBV27 with TRBJ2-1; D unclear. The V gene lost 0 bases and the J gene lost 13 bases, with 13 bases spanning the gap. The CDR3 spans 13 residues. Germline assignment: CDR1 MNHEY and CDR2 SMNVEV (reference sequence). This chain's CDR3 is CASSLSLRRLQFF. The CDR3 DNA sequence: TGTGCCAGCAGTTTATCCCTTCGCCGGCTTCAGTTCTTC.

Only a few counts were recorded for this clonotype. The V call is TRBV27, the J call TRBJ2-1; D perhaps matches TRBD2 (5 bases). The CDR3 totals 11 residues. The germline gives CDR1 MNHEY, CDR2 SMNVEV (reference sequence). With 8 bases removed from V and 3 bases from J, the gap between germline ends came to 5 bases. The CDR3 DNA sequence: TGTGCCAGCGGACTCTACAATGAGCAGTTCTTC. It yields the protein CASGLYNEQFF.

The rearrangement uses TRBV6-1 and TRBJ2-1; 11 bases line up with TRBD2. The CDR3 is 17 amino acids. V shed 5 bases, J shed 7 bases, and the junction held 13 bases outside the gene matches. Germline assignment: CDR1 MNHNS and CDR2 SASEGT. In DNA form, the CDR3 reads TGTGCCAGCAGTCCGCCGGCGATAGCGGGAGGGCCAAATGAGCAGTTCTTC. Translation gives CASSPPAIAGGPNEQFF.

The chain recombines TRBV10-3 with TRBJ2-1; 11 bases fit TRBD2. The CDR3 runs 15 residues. CDR1 is ENHRY, CDR2 SYGVKD, per germline. V lost 4 bases, J lost 6 bases, and 5 bases stayed unmatched. CDR3 protein: CAISGTSGSPNEQFF. Here the CDR3 DNA reads TGTGCCATCAGTGGAACTAGCGGGAGTCCCAATGAGCAGTTCTTC.

There are a few counts of this clonotype. The genes are TRBV20-1 and TRBJ2-1; 9 nucleotides agree with TRBD1. This CDR3 contains 15 residues. Unmatched junction bases numbered 7, after V lost 3 bases and J lost 4 bases. Germline CDR1 reads DFQATT; CDR2 reads SNEGSKA (reference sequence). CDR3 protein: CSASDAGQGYNEQFF. The CDR3 DNA reads TGCAGTGCTAGTGACGCGGGACAGGGATACAATGAGCAGTTCTTC.

This chain joins TRBV20-1 and TRBJ1-5; 7 nucleotides agree with TRBD1. CDR1 and CDR2 (germline): DFQATT, SNEGSKA (reference sequence). V lost 1 base to trimming and J lost 1 base; unmatched junction nucleotides: 4. The CDR3 extends over 15 amino acids. The CDR3 coding sequence is TGCAGTGCTAGAGTTGTGGGACAGAGCAATCAGCCCCAGCATTTT. Amino acid sequence: CSARVVGQSNQPQHF.